This paragraph reports one T cell receptor (beta chain). Its specific antigen is unknown. There are no base qualities to consult, and no much larger clone falls within one base. The record originates from a study of identical twins (dated by TCRdb to about 2016). With regard to the full study: To test whether fetal clonotypes persist, this study deep-sequenced TCR alpha and beta repertoires from monozygotic twins, from unrelated adults of various ages, and from cord blood. To rule out contamination, the twin experiments were replicated at different times with different library preparation protocols.

Every donor was a healthy Caucasian. Three pairs of female monozygotic twins, all aged about 18 to 29 years, were included in the twin cohort. CD4+ and CD8+ T cell populations were isolated with positive isolation kits from Invitrogen. Library preparation used 5' RACE. The sequencer listed for this sample is Illumina HiSeq 2000. Template switching added a universal primer binding site, and the final cDNA carried a unique molecular identifier that allowed TCR cDNA molecules to be counted accurately. Specific primers in the conserved constant-segment region were used to synthesize first-strand cDNA for TCR alpha and beta chains. To control for contamination, each cDNA library was double barcoded with a SMART-Mk sample barcode plus Illumina barcodes. Two successive PCR steps introduced TruSeq adapter sequences along with Illumina sample barcodes. The Illumina HiSeq platform was used with custom primers to sequence TCR alpha and beta cDNA libraries. The authors' analysis ran thus. MiGEC processed the raw reads to extract unique molecular identifiers, while MiXCR was used to determine the CDR3 positions. Recombination models were inferred per individual with the repgenHMM and IGoR tools using an EM algorithm. The analysis of shared clonotypes was done with the tcR package in R, with sharing normalized by the product of cloneset sizes. Out-of-frame nonproductive sequences were analyzed to study raw recombination free of thymic and clonal selection effects. TCRdb reanalyzed the raw reads on its own, using fastp at Q25 for trimming and MiXCR for clone calling, and kept in-frame beta chains. Every distinct CDR3 protein forms one entry, paired with its most common genes and DNA. These V and J calls are TCRdb output, not the study's own analysis. The sample records some 460,000 distinct CDR3 sequences, 13% to 15% of which are singletons. The ten largest clones take up roughly 0.56% of the sample.

Results the study describes overall, beyond this receptor: Out-of-frame TCR alpha sequences shared between twins showed an excess of low generation-probability sequences compared with coincidental sharing between unrelated individuals. Excess twin sharing in beta out-of-frame sequences was weaker because fewer shared sequences lowered the signal-to-noise ratio. Fewer insertions were carried by abundant cord blood beta clonotypes, a similar but weaker trend appeared in young adult naive repertoires, and no such trend appeared in memory repertoires. Invariant T cells such as MAIT and iNKT could partly confound zero-insertion analyses, although diverse VJ usage argued against such confounding for most clonotypes. Because the same donors could not be followed over many years, the conclusions relied on cross-sectional statistical analysis. Recombination models systematically underestimated out-of-frame TCR alpha sharing in monozygotic twins but agreed with sharing between unrelated individuals.

This same sample was also taken into another study, of yellow fever vaccine responses in identical twins. In that second paper, the authors write: According to the authors, the vaccine-induced T cell response in identical twins seemed to be partly convergent and partly specific to each individual. In identical twins, the study followed T cell clones that responded to the vaccine with precision.

The sample taken for sequencing was CD4+ T cells sorted from blood. The origin of this receptor is a woman aged 18-29 years in good health.

The CDR3 reads CASSLWGQAHSGANVLTF. The DNA sequence follows: TGTGCCAGCTCCCTGTGGGGACAGGCACATTCTGGGGCCAACGTCCTGACTTTC. Rearrangement joined TRBV6-2 or TRBV6-3 to TRBJ2-6; 8 junctional bases match TRBD1. CDR1 is given as MNHEY and CDR2 as SVGEGT, both from the germline V gene. V trim: 8 bases; J trim: 1 base; unmatched bases: 13. The cysteine opens and the phenylalanine closes a CDR3 of 18 amino acids. The read is trimmed to its CDR3 DNA, 54 bases read in frame from base 1.